These 2 T cell receptor beta chains originate from one sample sequenced in a study of regulatory T cells in long-lasting Graves disease. In building TCR beta libraries, iRepertoire HTBI primers were used together with Arm-PCR of CDR3 regions. TCRdb reprocessed the multiplex PCR reads with MiXCR, giving one entry per CDR3 protein. The profile covers fewer than 500,000 distinct CDR3 sequences, with under 20% appearing a single time and 12% taken by the ten largest. Time point indicated: newly diagnosed GD, antithyroid drugs for less than 3 months. PBMC-derived RNA was used for the TCR library. This same sample was also taken into another study, of T cells in Graves' hyperthyroidism and ophthalmopathy.

The starting material was peripheral blood mononuclear cells (PBMCs), obtained at new diagnosis, from a patient treated with antithyroid drugs. These receptors all come from a man aged 40-49 years with Graves disease.

This clonotype showed up just a few times. V is TRBV10-3 and J is TRBJ2-2, with D unclear. This CDR3 region has 13 residues. The ends were cut back, 11 bases at V and 3 bases at J, with 13 bases in the middle. Germline CDR1 is ENHRY and CDR2 is SYGVKD. The CDR3 DNA reads as TGTGCCCTTCAGGTGGTCGACACCGGGGAGCTGTTTTTT. Encoded protein: CALQVVDTGELFF.

The chain employs TRBV5-4 and TRBJ2-1, with 13 positions matching TRBD2. V dropped 6 bases and J dropped 8; count of bases not matched to a gene: 11. This CDR3 is 16 amino acids long. Germline assignment: CDR1 SGHNT and CDR2 YYREEE (reference sequence). CDR3 sequence: CASTPGRTSGSHEQFF. CDR3 sequence (DNA): TGTGCCAGCACCCCAGGGAGGACTAGCGGGAGTCATGAGCAGTTCTTC. The entire variable domain, with the rest obtained from reference TRBV5-4 and TRBJ2-1, is as follows: ETGVTQSPTHLIKTRGQQVTLRCSSQSGHNTVSWYQQALGQGPQFIFQYYREEENGRGNFPPRFSGLQFPNYSSELNVNALELDDSALYLCASTPGRTSGSHEQFFGPGTRLTVL.